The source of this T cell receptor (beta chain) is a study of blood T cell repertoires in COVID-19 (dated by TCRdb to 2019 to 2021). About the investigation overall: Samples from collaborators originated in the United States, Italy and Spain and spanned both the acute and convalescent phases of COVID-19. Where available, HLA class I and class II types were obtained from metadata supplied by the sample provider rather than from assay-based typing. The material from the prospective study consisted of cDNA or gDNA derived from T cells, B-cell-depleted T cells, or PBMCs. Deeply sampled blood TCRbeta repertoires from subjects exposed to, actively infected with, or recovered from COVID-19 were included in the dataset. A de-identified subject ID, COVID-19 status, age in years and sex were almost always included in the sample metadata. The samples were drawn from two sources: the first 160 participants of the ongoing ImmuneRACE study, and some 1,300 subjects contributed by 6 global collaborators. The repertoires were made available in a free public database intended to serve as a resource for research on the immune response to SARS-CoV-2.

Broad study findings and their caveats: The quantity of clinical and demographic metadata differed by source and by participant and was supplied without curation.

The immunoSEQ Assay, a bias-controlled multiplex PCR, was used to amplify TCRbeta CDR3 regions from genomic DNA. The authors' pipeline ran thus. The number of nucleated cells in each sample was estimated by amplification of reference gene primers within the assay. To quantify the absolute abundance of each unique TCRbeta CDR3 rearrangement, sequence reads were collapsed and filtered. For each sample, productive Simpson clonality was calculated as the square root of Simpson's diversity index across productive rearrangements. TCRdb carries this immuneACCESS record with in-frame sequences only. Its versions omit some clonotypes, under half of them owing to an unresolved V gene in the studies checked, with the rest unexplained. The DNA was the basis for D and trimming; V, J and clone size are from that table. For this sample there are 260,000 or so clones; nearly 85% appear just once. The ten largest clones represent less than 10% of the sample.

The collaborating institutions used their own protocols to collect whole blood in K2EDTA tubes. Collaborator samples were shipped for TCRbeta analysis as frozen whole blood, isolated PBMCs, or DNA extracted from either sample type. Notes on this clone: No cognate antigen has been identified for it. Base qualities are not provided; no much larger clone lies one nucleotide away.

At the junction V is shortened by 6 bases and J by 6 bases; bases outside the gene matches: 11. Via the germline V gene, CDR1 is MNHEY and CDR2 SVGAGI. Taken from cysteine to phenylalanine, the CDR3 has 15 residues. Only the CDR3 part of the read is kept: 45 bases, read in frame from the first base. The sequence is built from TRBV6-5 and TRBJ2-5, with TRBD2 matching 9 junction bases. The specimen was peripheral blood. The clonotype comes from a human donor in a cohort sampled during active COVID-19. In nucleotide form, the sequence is TGTGCCAGCAGCTTTGGGACTAGCTTGGAAAAGACCCAGTACTTC. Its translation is CASSFGTSLEKTQYF.